These 27 T cell receptor beta chains were all obtained from the same sample, sequenced in a study of blood T cell repertoires in COVID-19. Only in-frame clones appear in the TCRdb table, and some are missing; sequencing was by immunoSEQ multiplex PCR. The data show roughly 100,000 clones, roughly 89% seen once. The sample was peripheral blood. The receptors were gathered from a human donor in a cohort sampled during active COVID-19.

J is TRBJ2-1 and V is TRBV18; no clear D. The CDR3 contains 14 residues. Germline CDR1 and CDR2: KGHSH and LQKENI. V gave up 3 bases and J gave up 5 bases, with 11 bases separating them. DNA of the CDR3: TGTGCCAGCTCACCGCAACTGAACGACAATGAGCAGTTCTTC. Amino acid sequence: CASSPQLNDNEQFF.

The V and J genes are TRBV29-1 and TRBJ2-7, with D hard to call. Germline CDR1 and CDR2: SQVTM and ANQGSEA. Trimming stripped 4 bases from V and 5 bases from J, with 6 bases between. The CDR3 runs to 10 residues. CDR3 loop: CSVGQNEQYF. The CDR3 nucleotides read TGCAGCGTTGGGCAAAACGAGCAGTACTTC.

The chain employs TRBV4-1 and TRBJ1-5; D gene uncertain. The CDR3 length is 13 residues. The V gene's germline CDR1 is MGHRA and CDR2 YSYEKL. The V gene lost 4 bases and the J gene lost 5 bases, with 9 bases spanning the gap. CDR3 residues: CASSPGLDQPQHF. The CDR3 region has the DNA TGCGCCAGCAGCCCGGGGTTAGATCAGCCCCAGCATTTT.

The genes are TRBV2 and TRBJ2-2, with 7 positions matching TRBD1. The trim removed 6 bases at V and 7 bases at J, leaving 2 bases unmatched. This CDR3 contains 12 residues. Germline V gives CDR1 SNHLY, CDR2 FYNNEI. The CDR3: CASRQGNGELFF. The CDR3 region has the DNA TGTGCCAGCAGACAGGGGAACGGGGAGCTGTTTTTT.

The V and J genes are TRBV3-1 (or the pseudogene TRBV3-2) and TRBJ2-5; no clear D. Germline assignment: CDR1 LGHDT and CDR2 YNNKEL (reference sequence). The CDR3 length is 13 residues. V lost 0 bases to trimming and J lost 5 bases, with 7 bases between them. In DNA form, the CDR3 reads TGTGCCAGCAGCCAAGACGGGTGGGAGACCCAGTACTTC. Residues: CASSQDGWETQYF.

This chain connects TRBV5-1 to TRBJ2-5; 9 positions match TRBD1. This CDR3 contains 15 residues. J was trimmed by 5 bases and V by 0 bases; bases with no gene match: 5. CDR1 SGHRS and CDR2 YFSETQ come from the germline V gene. CDR3 loop: CASSLAGTGYETQYF. The CDR3 DNA follows: TGCGCCAGCAGCTTGGCCGGGACAGGGTACGAGACCCAGTACTTC.

The chain combines TRBV5-4 with TRBJ2-3; no definite D call. This CDR3 is built from 12 residues. Germline CDR1 SGHNT, CDR2 YYREEE (reference sequence). Trimming removed 4 bases from V and 0 bases from J, with 3 bases in between. Here the CDR3 DNA reads TGTGCCAGCAGCCCTAGCACAGATACGCAGTATTTT. This sequence encodes CASSPSTDTQYF.

The J gene is TRBJ2-5, the V gene TRBV7-3; 7 nucleotides agree with TRBD2. The J segment lost 0 bases and the V segment lost 2 bases, leaving 3 bases of the junction unmatched. The CDR3 runs to 15 residues. Germline loops: CDR1 SGHTA, CDR2 FQGTGA. The CDR3 DNA sequence: TGTGCCAGCAGCTTAGGGACTAAATACCAAGAGACCCAGTACTTC. Encoded protein: CASSLGTKYQETQYF.

This sequence joins TRBV6-8 and TRBJ2-1, with 8 bases aligning to TRBD2. In germline, CDR1 is MNHGY, CDR2 SAAAGT. The CDR3 length is 13 residues. Trimming removed 9 bases from V and 4 bases from J; junction bases left unmatched: 5. The CDR3 spells CARPTSEYNEQFF. The CDR3 region has the DNA TGTGCCAGGCCGACTAGCGAGTACAATGAGCAGTTCTTC.

J is TRBJ1-1 and V is TRBV6-5, with D possibly TRBD1 on 6 matching bases. This CDR3 region has 13 residues. V was pared by 6 bases and J by 1 base, with 9 bases between. Germline loops: CDR1 MNHEY, CDR2 SVGAGI. CDR3 DNA: TGTGCCAGCAGGGGGACACAGAACACTGAAGCTTTCTTT. Residues: CASRGTQNTEAFF.

The genes are TRBV2 and TRBJ2-7, with 8 bases aligning to TRBD2. CDR1 is SNHLY, CDR2 FYNNEI, per germline. The CDR3 runs to 14 residues. After removal of 7 bases from V and 4 bases from J, the junction contained 9 bases not matched to a gene. The CDR3 nucleotides read TGTGCCAGCAAAAGCGGGAGCGGCCCATACGAGCAGTACTTC. Translated: CASKSGSGPYEQYF.

The chain recombines TRBV6-4 with TRBJ2-5; no clear D. The CDR3 length is 11 residues. Trimming removed 4 bases at V and 2 bases at J, with 2 bases between. CDR1 and CDR2 from the germline V gene are MRHNA and SNTAGT. Here the CDR3 DNA reads TGTGCCAGCAGTGTACAAGAGACCCAGTACTTC. The encoded protein is CASSVQETQYF.

This clone was detected only once. The V and J genes are TRBV10-2 and TRBJ1-1, with 9 bases aligning to TRBD1. Trimming removed 2 bases from V and 1 base from J; junction bases left unmatched: 8. Germline CDR1 and CDR2: WSHSY and SAAADI. The CDR3 covers 17 residues. The CDR3 sequence is CASSEPDRGGSNTEAFF. CDR3 bases: TGCGCCAGCAGTGAGCCGGACAGGGGAGGTTCGAACACTGAAGCTTTCTTT.

Only a few counts were recorded for this clone. This chain connects TRBV5-4 to TRBJ2-7, with 8 bases matching TRBD2. V lost 2 bases and J lost 5; bases outside the gene matches: 9. Germline CDR1 is SGHNT and CDR2 is YYREEE (reference sequence). CDR3 length equals 15 residues. The CDR3 coding sequence is TGTGCCAGCAGCTTACCCGGGACTAGGAGGAACGAGCAGTACTTC. Encoded protein: CASSLPGTRRNEQYF.

This clone is a singleton in its sample. The V call is TRBV5-6, the J call TRBJ1-1; D remains unclear. The V and J ends lost 5 bases and 6 bases respectively, with 8 bases between them. Germline CDR1 and CDR2: SGHDT and YYEEEE. CDR3 length equals 11 residues. This CDR3 is CASSVQAEAFF. CDR3 DNA sequence: TGTGCCAGCAGTGTGCAGGCTGAAGCTTTCTTT.

The chain has TRBV21-1 and TRBJ2-3; TRBD2, as called in the table, went unchecked against the DNA. TRBV21-1 is shown as a pseudogene. This CDR3 is built from 14 residues. Written as DNA, the CDR3 is TGTGCCAGCAGACTAGCGGATCCCACAGATACGCAGTATTTT. Translating gives CASRLADPTDTQYF.

This sequence joins TRBV12-3 or TRBV12-4 and TRBJ1-1; possibly TRBD1 for D (5 bases). This CDR3 comprises 13 residues. V lost 0 bases to trimming and J lost 6 bases, with 8 bases between them. In nucleotides, the CDR3 is TGTGCCAGCAGTTTAGCGGGGCGTGCTGAAGCTTTCTTT. Encoded protein: CASSLAGRAEAFF.

CDR3 nucleotide sequence: TGTGCCAGCAGCTTATCCAACAGTGAAGACCCAAAGGAAATAGATACGCAGTATTTT. It specifies CASSLSNSEDPKEIDTQYF. V and J are TRBV7-3 and TRBJ2-3; D remains unclear. Trimming removed 2 bases at V and 5 bases at J, with 26 bases between. From germline, CDR1 is SGHTA and CDR2 FQGTGA. The CDR3 covers 19 residues.

V usage is TRBV28 and J usage is TRBJ2-1, with 7 nucleotides matching TRBD1. The V segment lost 6 bases and the J segment 0 bases; nucleotides outside the gene matches: 2. The germline V gene encodes CDR1 MDHEN and CDR2 SYDVKM. The CDR3 loop spans 14 amino acids. CDR3 loop: CASRWTGSYNEQFF. The CDR3 region has the DNA TGTGCCAGCAGATGGACAGGCTCCTACAATGAGCAGTTCTTC.

This chain's CDR3 is CASSPRTDPGGYGYTF. For the CDR3, the DNA is TGCGCCAGCAGCCCCCGCACTGACCCAGGGGGGTATGGCTACACCTTC. The chain couples TRBV5-1 to TRBJ1-2; 7 nucleotides agree with TRBD1. CDR3 length: 16 amino acids. After removal of 4 bases from V and 5 bases from J, the junction contained 14 bases not matched to a gene. Germline V lookup: CDR1 SGHRS, CDR2 YFSETQ.

The V call is TRBV13, the J call TRBJ2-7; D perhaps matches TRBD1 (5 bases). The length of the CDR3 is 13 residues. Germline CDR1 and CDR2: PRHDT and FYEKMQ (reference sequence). Trimming removed 2 bases from V and 6 bases from J, with 11 bases in between. The CDR3 sequence is CASSLRPGPEQYF. CDR3 in DNA: TGTGCCAGCAGCTTACGGCCAGGGCCCGAGCAGTACTTC.

This sequence joins TRBV5-1 and TRBJ1-5, with TRBD1 identical over 10 bases. The CDR3 covers 17 residues. The V gene end was trimmed by 8 bases and the J gene end by 8 bases; junction bases not matched to a gene: 19. CDR1 SGHRS and CDR2 YFSETQ come from the germline V gene. The CDR3 DNA sequence: TGCGCCAGGGGCCCCGGGACAGGGGATGCCCTGGGGGAGCCCCAGCATTTT. Translating gives CARGPGTGDALGEPQHF.

A few counts support this clone. V is TRBV28 and J is TRBJ1-5; 8 positions match TRBD1. Germline assignment: CDR1 MDHEN and CDR2 SYDVKM. CDR3 length: 17 amino acids. Trimming removed 5 bases from V and 0 bases from J; junction bases left unmatched: 9. In DNA, the CDR3 is TGTGCCAGCAGTCCCCTAGACAGGGGATATAGCAATCAGCCCCAGCATTTT. Protein sequence: CASSPLDRGYSNQPQHF.

A few counts support this clone. The chain couples TRBV3-1 (or the pseudogene TRBV3-2) to TRBJ1-2; 7 nucleotides match TRBD1. The CDR3 runs 13 residues. Losses at the gene ends were 3 bases for V and 4 bases for J; bases not matched to a gene: 2. Germline-derived CDR1 and CDR2 are LGHDT and YNNKEL (reference sequence). CDR3 bases: TGTGCCAGCAGCCACAGGGGGGTCTATGGCTACACCTTC. It codes for CASSHRGVYGYTF.

V is TRBV14 and J is TRBJ1-1; possibly TRBD1 for D (5 bases). Germline loops: CDR1 SGHDN, CDR2 FVKESK. V gave up 0 bases and J gave up 0 bases, with 20 bases separating them. The CDR3 runs 19 residues. DNA of the CDR3: TGTGCCAGCAGCCAAGATTTTGGCTGGGGCCGCCGATTGAACACTGAAGCTTTCTTT. Its translation is CASSQDFGWGRRLNTEAFF.

The chain is built from TRBV3-1 (or the pseudogene TRBV3-2) and TRBJ1-2, with 7 bases that match TRBD1. CDR1 is LGHDT, CDR2 YNNKEL, per germline (reference sequence). The CDR3 consists of 14 residues. V lost 3 bases to trimming and J lost 3 bases; unmatched junction nucleotides: 4. Here the CDR3 DNA reads TGTGCCAGCAGCCAGGCGGGACAGTACTATGGCTACACCTTC. Its translation: CASSQAGQYYGYTF.

The chain links TRBV27 to TRBJ1-3, with no clear D. The V gene lost 2 bases and the J gene lost 3 bases, with 5 bases spanning the gap. The CDR3 covers 13 residues. The germline CDR1 and CDR2 sequences are MNHEY and SMNVEV (reference sequence). The CDR3 protein is CASSLSIGNTIYF. DNA of the CDR3: TGTGCCAGCAGTTTAAGCATTGGAAACACCATATATTTT.